This T cell receptor (beta chain) was recorded in a study of shared clonotypes between healthy human individuals. Here immunoSEQ multiplex PCR was the method, and the copy in TCRdb shows in-frame clones only, minus some. The sample has about 2.1 million clones, 85% to 95% seen once. Cells designated naive CD8 were CD45RO-negative and were positively selected for CCR7, with terminally differentiated effector memory CD45RA+ cells excluded. Findings and limits, study-wide: Expectations were that clonotype sharing among donors would be affected by sequencing depth.

With regard to this clone: Its antigen is unknown.

Sequences were obtained from naive CD8+ T cells from PBMCs. The TCR sequence derives from a man younger than 35 in good health. Some clones in this sample may be carry-over from other donors' samples.

DNA for the CDR3: TGCGCCAGCAGCCAAGATAGGAGCGGGGTTTGGTTCTTC. This codes for CASSQDRSGVWFF. The rearrangement links TRBV4-3 to TRBJ2-1; 7 positions match TRBD2. J was trimmed by 15 bases and V by 0 bases; bases with no gene match: 8. The CDR3 extends over 13 amino acids. CDR1 is LGHNA, CDR2 YSLEER, per germline.